This T cell receptor (beta chain) is from a study of neurological immune-mediated disorders. Study information: Multiple sclerosis patients numbering approximately 34 comprised around 31 relapsing-remitting and 3 secondary progressive patients.

The cDNA was generated by 5'RACE with 10-nucleotide random UMIs. The authors obtained over 160 million TCR-beta sequences from 15-18 subjects per sequencing run. Via MiXCR, TCRdb re-called the 5' RACE reads, giving one row per CDR3 protein. The sample yields approximately 60,000 distinct CDR3 sequences, around 4.2% seen once. Germline V gives CDR1 SGHTA, CDR2 FQGNSA. CDR3 length: 12 amino acids. The V end lost 1 base, the J end lost 2 bases, and 1 base lay between the germline ends. The sequence came from a man between 45 and 60 years old with multiple sclerosis. The rearrangement joins TRBV7-2 to TRBJ2-3; D remains unclear. Sequences were obtained from PBMCs. The CDR3 nucleotides are TGTGCCAGCAGCTTAGACACAGATACGCAGTATTTT. It translates to CASSLDTDTQYF.